These 25 T cell receptor beta chains came from one sample sequenced in a study of blood T cell repertoires in COVID-19. The repertoire was sequenced with immunoSEQ multiplex PCR; TCRdb's copy has only in-frame clones and lacks some. The sample shows hundreds of thousands of clones, approximately 85% of them seen only once. Sequences were obtained from peripheral blood. These receptors were collected from a woman in her 70s with acute or convalescent COVID-19.

The chain couples TRBV21-1 to TRBJ1-5; TRBD1 is the table's D call and was not checked against the DNA. TRBV21-1 is a pseudogene segment. CDR3 size: 18 residues. CDR3 amino acids: CASSKGGGQGHSNQPQHF. CDR3 DNA: TGTGCCAGCAGCAAAGGAGGAGGACAGGGACATAGCAATCAGCCCCAGCATTTT.

The gene calls are TRBV5-1 and TRBJ1-1, with a tentative D call TRBD1 (6 bases). Trimming pared 0 bases from V and 7 bases from J, leaving 13 bases between. Germline values: CDR1 SGHRS, CDR2 YFSETQ. This CDR3 region has 14 residues. The CDR3 nucleotides read TGCGCCAGCAGCTTGGCGGGGGGCAGGGGTGAAGCTTTCTTT. Residues: CASSLAGGRGEAFF.

The chain joins TRBV30 to TRBJ1-6; D not certain. In germline, CDR1 is GTSNPN, CDR2 SVGIG (reference sequence). V dropped 0 bases and J dropped 10 bases, with 7 bases sitting between them. The CDR3 runs 12 residues. The CDR3 region has the DNA TGTGCCTGGAGTGTCCTATTATCACCCCTCCACTTT. This codes for CAWSVLLSPLHF.

The J gene is TRBJ2-3, the V gene TRBV6-5; tentatively, D is TRBD1 (6 bases). CDR3 size: 15 residues. The V and J ends lost 5 bases and 4 bases respectively, with 16 bases between them. Germline CDR1 is MNHEY and CDR2 is SVGAGI. As DNA, the CDR3 is TGTGCCAGCAGTCCATCTTGGGCAGGGGCAGATACGCAGTATTTT. Translated: CASSPSWAGADTQYF.

The rearrangement links TRBV25-1 to TRBJ1-2; D not certain. V was clipped by 1 base and J by 7 bases, with 13 bases between them. Per the germline V gene, CDR1 is MGHDK and CDR2 is SYGVNS. The length of the CDR3 is 14 residues. The CDR3 DNA is TGTGCCAGCAGTGAATCTCCAGAGGGTCGTGGCTACACCTTC. Amino acid sequence: CASSESPEGRGYTF.

This clone was seen a few times. The chain has TRBV6-2 or TRBV6-3 and TRBJ2-5; D unresolved. The V gene's germline CDR1 is MNHEY and CDR2 SVGEGT. The germline V and J ends were trimmed by 6 bases and 6 bases, with 11 bases remaining between them. The CDR3 length is 12 residues. The CDR3 coding sequence is TGTGCCAGCAGCCCCCAGGAAAAGACCCAGTACTTC. Protein: CASSPQEKTQYF.

The V and J genes are TRBV28 and TRBJ1-1; D perhaps matches TRBD1 (6 bases). CDR3 length equals 15 residues. Trimming shortened V by 6 bases and J by 0 bases, and 14 bases separated the two germline ends. Germline CDR1 is MDHEN and CDR2 is SYDVKM. This CDR3 reads CASSLMGTLNTEAFF. CDR3 in DNA: TGTGCCAGCAGCCTGATGGGGACACTGAACACTGAAGCTTTCTTT.

This chain joins TRBV19 and TRBJ1-2; TRBD1 matches 8 bases. Germline trimming cut 8 bases from V and 4 bases from J; bases unmatched to any gene: 9. The germline V gene encodes CDR1 LNHDA and CDR2 SQIVND (reference sequence). This CDR3 has 14 amino acids. The CDR3 DNA reads TGTGCCAGTTCGCAGGGGGCTCTTGGCTATGGCTACACCTTC. Translation: CASSQGALGYGYTF.

The chain uses TRBV10-1 and TRBJ1-3; 8 nucleotides match TRBD1. This CDR3 is 15 amino acids long. CDR1 WNHNN and CDR2 SYGVQD come from the germline V gene (reference sequence). Trimming at V came to 5 bases and at J to 4 bases, leaving 7 bases not matched to a gene. CDR3 nucleotides: TGCGCCAGCAGTATGGACAGGGCGAAAGGAAACACCATATATTTT. This translates into CASSMDRAKGNTIYF.

This sequence joins TRBV7-2 and TRBJ1-6; no clear D. The length of the CDR3 is 12 residues. The germline gives CDR1 SGHTA, CDR2 FQGNSA. The V end was cut by 4 bases, the J end by 7 bases, with 5 bases between. The chain's CDR3 is CASSSLNSPLHF. CDR3 coding DNA: TGTGCCAGCAGCTCGTTAAATTCACCCCTCCACTTT.

This clone was detected only a few times. The chain recombines TRBV5-1 with TRBJ2-7; no firm D call. V lost 4 bases and J lost 4, with 15 bases in between. The CDR3 consists of 14 residues. Germline CDR1 is SGHRS and CDR2 is YFSETQ. The CDR3 is CASSPNSEAYEQYF. CDR3 bases: TGCGCCAGCAGCCCCAACTCAGAGGCATACGAGCAGTACTTC.

The chain couples TRBV4-3 to TRBJ1-5, with D perhaps matching TRBD1 (5 bases). The V gene's germline CDR1 is LGHNA and CDR2 YSLEER. Trimming took 4 bases from V and 9 from J, leaving 19 bases between them. This CDR3 has 15 residues. CDR3 amino acids: CASSPQRTGGPPQHF. In DNA, the CDR3 is TGCGCCAGCAGCCCGCAAAGGACGGGGGGTCCGCCCCAGCATTTT.

The chain recombines TRBV12-3 or TRBV12-4 with TRBJ2-7; D gene uncertain. Trimming took 5 bases from V and 3 from J, leaving 8 bases between them. This CDR3 comprises 12 residues. This CDR3 reads CASSQSIYEQYF. The CDR3 coding sequence is TGTGCCAGCAGTCAATCCATCTACGAGCAGTACTTC.

The chain recombines TRBV7-9 with TRBJ1-2; TRBD1 agrees at 8 bases. J was trimmed by 6 bases and V by 5 bases; bases with no gene match: 14. The length of the CDR3 is 16 residues. Germline V gene data show CDR1 as SEHNR and CDR2 as FQNEAQ (reference sequence). In DNA form, the CDR3 reads TGTGCCAGCAGCCCTTCGGACAGGGTGATTAGTCATGGCTACACCTTC. This codes for CASSPSDRVISHGYTF.

This clone has a handful of counts. The V and J genes are TRBV19 and TRBJ2-1; D gene ambiguous. Trimming removed 5 bases at V and 0 bases at J, with 11 bases between. Germline lookup yields CDR1 LNHDA and CDR2 SQIVND (reference sequence). The CDR3 loop spans 15 amino acids. The DNA of the CDR3 is TGTGCCAGTAGTCGGCGGCCTAGCTCCTACAATGAGCAGTTCTTC. Protein sequence: CASSRRPSSYNEQFF.

Worth noting for this clone: The sample contains more than one DNA sequence encoding this CDR3. This chain uses TRBV5-1 with TRBJ1-4, with D maybe TRBD1 (6 bases). V was shortened by 7 bases and J by 6 bases, with 16 bases between the two germline ends. Germline CDR1 is SGHRS and CDR2 is YFSETQ. The CDR3 has 14 residues. The CDR3 region has the DNA TGCGCCAGCTCTCCGGGACAAGGCGATGAAAAACTGTTTTTT. This translates into CASSPGQGDEKLFF.

The chain employs TRBV28 and TRBJ1-1; tentative D call: TRBD1 (6 bases). Trimming removed 7 bases from V and 5 bases from J, with 11 bases in between. The V gene's germline CDR1 is MDHEN and CDR2 SYDVKM. This CDR3 region has 12 residues. CDR3 nucleotides: TGTGCCAGCATCTTACAGGGTACTGAAGCTTTCTTT. Protein: CASILQGTEAFF.

The chain combines TRBV6-6 with TRBJ2-7, with 7 nucleotides matching TRBD1. With 10 bases clipped from V and 2 bases from J, the junction kept 5 bases outside the gene matches. This CDR3 comprises 12 residues. Germline V lookup: CDR1 MNHNY, CDR2 SVGAGI (reference sequence). In DNA, the CDR3 is TGTGCCACGGGGACAGCCACCTACGAGCAGTACTTC. This translates into CATGTATYEQYF.

The J gene is TRBJ2-2, the V gene TRBV19, with D perhaps TRBD1 (6 bases). V lost 7 bases to trimming and J lost 3 bases, with 12 bases between them. In germline, CDR1 is LNHDA, CDR2 SQIVND (reference sequence). The CDR3 length is 14 residues. CDR3 DNA sequence: TGTGCCAGTAAGAGGGCAGGGGACACCGGGGAGCTGTTTTTT. The encoded protein is CASKRAGDTGELFF.

There are a few counts of this clone. The genes are TRBV18 and TRBJ2-7, with D possibly matching TRBD1 (5 bases). Trimming removed 4 bases at V and 0 bases at J, with 13 bases between. CDR3 length: 15 residues. The germline CDR1 and CDR2 sequences are KGHSH and LQKENI. The CDR3 DNA reads TGTGCCAGCTCACTTACCATAGGGGCCTCCTACGAGCAGTACTTC. The encoded protein is CASSLTIGASYEQYF.

The chain couples TRBV4-3 to TRBJ2-4; 8 bases line up with TRBD2. V lost 7 bases, J lost 0 bases, and 8 bases stayed unmatched. This CDR3 region has 16 residues. Per germline, CDR1 LGHNA and CDR2 YSLEER. The chain's CDR3 is CASTGGHLLAKNIQYF. CDR3 sequence (DNA): TGCGCCAGCACGGGGGGGCACCTTTTAGCCAAAAACATTCAGTACTTC.

This clone was counted only a few times. This chain uses TRBV6-5 with TRBJ2-2, with 7 bases aligning to TRBD1. Losses at the gene ends were 5 bases for V and 7 bases for J; bases not matched to a gene: 10. CDR3 size: 15 residues. The germline V gene encodes CDR1 MNHEY and CDR2 SVGAGI. The DNA for the CDR3 is TGTGCCAGCAGTCTAATTAGCAGGGGGATCGGGGAGCTGTTTTTT. This codes for CASSLISRGIGELFF.

This rearrangement joins TRBV7-2 to TRBJ1-6; 7 nucleotides match TRBD1. Germline CDR1 reads SGHTA; CDR2 reads FQGNSA. The length of the CDR3 is 17 residues. The V and J ends lost 6 bases and 7 bases, in that order; junction bases with no gene match: 15. The CDR3 DNA sequence: TGTGCCAGCAGAAAGATGAGTACAGGGGTAGGAAATTCACCCCTCCACTTT. Its translation is CASRKMSTGVGNSPLHF.

The gene calls are TRBV6-2 or TRBV6-3 and TRBJ2-7; tentative D call: TRBD1 (6 bases). CDR3 size: 14 residues. CDR1 and CDR2 from the germline V gene are MNHEY and SVGEGT. Trimming pared 0 bases from V and 2 bases from J, leaving 8 bases between. The CDR3 DNA is TGTGCCAGCAGTTACTCTACAGGGCCCTACGAGCAGTACTTC. Translated: CASSYSTGPYEQYF.

CDR3 sequence (DNA): TGTGCCAGTAGCCAGGGGGCAGCCTACGAGCAGTACTTC. It translates to CASSQGAAYEQYF. The chain couples TRBV19 to TRBJ2-7, with 8 bases that match TRBD1. Germline CDR1 is LNHDA and CDR2 is SQIVND (reference sequence). Unmatched junction bases numbered 3, after V lost 6 bases and J lost 2 bases. This CDR3 is built from 13 residues.